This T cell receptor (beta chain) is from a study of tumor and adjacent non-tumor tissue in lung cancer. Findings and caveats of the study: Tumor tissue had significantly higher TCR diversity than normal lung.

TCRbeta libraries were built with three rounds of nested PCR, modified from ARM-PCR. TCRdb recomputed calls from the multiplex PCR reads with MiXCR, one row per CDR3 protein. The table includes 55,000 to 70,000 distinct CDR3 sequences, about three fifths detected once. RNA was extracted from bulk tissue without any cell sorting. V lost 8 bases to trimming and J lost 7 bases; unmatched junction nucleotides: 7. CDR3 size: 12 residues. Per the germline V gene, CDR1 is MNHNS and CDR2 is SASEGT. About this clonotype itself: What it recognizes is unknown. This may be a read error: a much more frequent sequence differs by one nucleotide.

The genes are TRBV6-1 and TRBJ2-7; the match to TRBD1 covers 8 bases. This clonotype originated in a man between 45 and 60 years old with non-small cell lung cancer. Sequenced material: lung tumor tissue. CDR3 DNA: TGTGCCAGCGCCCAGGACAGGGAAGAGCAGTACTTC. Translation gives CASAQDREEQYF.